This entry lists 29 T cell receptor beta chains sequenced from one sample in a study of monozygotic twins with inflammatory bowel disease. TCRdb re-called the 5' RACE reads; one entry per CDR3 protein, DNA not given. Recorded for this sample: around 230,000 distinct CDR3 sequences. Sequencing was performed on blood. The origin of the receptors is a human donor with ulcerative colitis or Crohn's disease, or a healthy co-twin of an affected twin (not recorded which).

The chain couples TRBV10-3 to TRBJ1-2. CDR3 length equals 12 residues. Germline CDR1 and CDR2: ENHRY and SYGVKD. The chain's CDR3 is CAISARGDGYTF.

V gene TRBV28 combines with J gene TRBJ2-1. The CDR3 contains 12 residues. Germline V gene sequence: CDR1 MDHEN, CDR2 SYDVKM. The CDR3 here is CASSRLYREQFF.

The chain links TRBV10-3 to TRBJ2-1. Germline values: CDR1 ENHRY, CDR2 SYGVKD. CDR3 length equals 11 residues. CDR3 region: CAIGQLNEQFF.

The chain joins TRBV20-1 to TRBJ2-3; TCRdb calls TRBD2, which cannot be checked without DNA. This CDR3 is 16 amino acids long. The germline V gene has CDR1 DFQATT and CDR2 SNEGSKA (reference sequence). The CDR3 loop reads CSVGTSGGPGADTQYF.

CDR3 region: CASSRDSTSGNTIYF. J is TRBJ1-3 and V is TRBV5-1; TCRdb lists TRBD1, though no DNA is available to test this call. From germline, CDR1 is SGHRS and CDR2 YFSETQ. The CDR3 extends over 15 amino acids.

This sequence joins TRBV7-9 and TRBJ2-5; the TRBD2 assignment by TCRdb is unverifiable without DNA. Germline V gene sequence: CDR1 SEHNR, CDR2 FQNEAQ (reference sequence). The CDR3 length is 15 residues. The CDR3 protein is CASSYPTSGQETQYF.

This chain uses TRBV7-3 with TRBJ2-7; the D call from TCRdb, TRBD2, cannot be confirmed without DNA. The CDR3 runs to 14 residues. Germline V CDR1 and CDR2: SGHTA, FQGTGA. The CDR3 is CASSFAGGAYEQYF.

The rearrangement uses TRBV20-1 and TRBJ2-7. Germline values: CDR1 DFQATT, CDR2 SNEGSKA (reference sequence). The CDR3 length is 13 residues. The CDR3 spells CSARLSRRYEQYF.

The chain links TRBV2 to TRBJ1-1. CDR1 and CDR2 (germline): SNHLY, FYNNEI. The CDR3 loop spans 11 amino acids. CDR3 region: CASSARMGAFF.

The chain links TRBV7-9 to TRBJ2-5. This CDR3 region has 14 residues. Germline values: CDR1 SEHNR, CDR2 FQNEAQ (reference sequence). This CDR3 is CASSLSGTVKTQYF.

The J gene is TRBJ1-1, the V gene TRBV29-1; the TRBD1 assignment by TCRdb is unverifiable without DNA. Germline loops: CDR1 SQVTM, CDR2 ANQGSEA. The CDR3 is 14 amino acids. CDR3 loop: CSVEGLTGQSEAFF.

This chain joins TRBV5-6 and TRBJ2-2; TCRdb's assignment of TRBD1 cannot be checked, as there is no DNA. Germline V gene sequence: CDR1 SGHDT, CDR2 YYEEEE. The CDR3 spans 16 residues. The CDR3 loop reads CASTLGAAFSTGELFF.

The chain's CDR3 is CASSLATGSGYGYTF. The chain couples TRBV7-9 to TRBJ1-2; TCRdb outputs TRBD1, but without DNA this stays unchecked. The CDR3 totals 15 residues. CDR1 is SEHNR and CDR2 is FQNEAQ in the germline V gene (reference sequence).

J is TRBJ1-1 and V is TRBV5-1. In germline, CDR1 is SGHRS, CDR2 YFSETQ. The CDR3 covers 13 residues. The CDR3 region is CASSFAGPAEAFF.

The rearrangement joins TRBV6-1 to TRBJ2-7; without DNA, the TCRdb call of TRBD1 cannot be checked. The CDR3 has 14 amino acids. Germline assignment: CDR1 MNHNS and CDR2 SASEGT. This CDR3 reads CASSEPGQTYEQYF.

The rearrangement links TRBV6-1 to TRBJ1-3. Germline values: CDR1 MNHNS, CDR2 SASEGT. This CDR3 comprises 12 residues. The CDR3 reads CASSFPDTSADF.

The CDR3 reads CASRAPSNTEAFF. V is TRBV12-3 or TRBV12-4 and J is TRBJ1-1; TCRdb outputs TRBD1, but without DNA this stays unchecked. This CDR3 is built from 13 residues.

This CDR3 reads CATSGTDGGYTF. The gene calls are TRBV24-1 and TRBJ1-2; TCRdb gives TRBD1 as the D gene, but with no DNA this cannot be confirmed. This CDR3 contains 12 residues. The V gene's germline CDR1 is KGHDR and CDR2 SFDVKD.

The chain carries TRBV7-9 and TRBJ1-2; TCRdb's D call, TRBD1, is unchecked because there is no DNA. The CDR3 contains 14 residues. Per the germline V gene, CDR1 is SEHNR and CDR2 is FQNEAQ (reference sequence). CDR3 amino acids: CASSPIRDRIGYTF.

The gene calls are TRBV20-1 and TRBJ2-7; there is no DNA to check the TCRdb D call of TRBD1. Looked up from germline, CDR1 is DFQATT and CDR2 is SNEGSKA (reference sequence). The CDR3 is 13 residues long. CDR3 in amino acids: CSARQGSGYEQYF.

The genes are TRBV5-1 and TRBJ2-7; without DNA, the TCRdb call of TRBD2 cannot be checked. Germline assignment: CDR1 SGHRS and CDR2 YFSETQ. The CDR3 has 15 residues. The CDR3 loop reads CASSRNSGVAYEQYF. The full variable domain, in which reference TRBV5-1 and TRBJ2-7 provide the parts outside the CDR3, is KAGVTQTPRYLIKTRGQQVTLSCSPISGHRSVSWYQQTPGQGLQFLFEYFSETQRNKGNFPGRFSGRQFSNSRSEMNVSTLELGDSALYLCASSRNSGVAYEQYFGPGTRLTVT.

The rearrangement joins TRBV2 to TRBJ1-1. CDR3 length: 14 residues. Germline V gene lookup returns CDR1 SNHLY and CDR2 FYNNEI. CDR3 residues: CASRDRRVDTEAFF.

The chain links TRBV10-3 to TRBJ1-2. This CDR3 has 14 residues. The germline gives CDR1 ENHRY, CDR2 SYGVKD. The CDR3 here is CAISESRLFYGYTF.

The chain recombines TRBV5-1 with TRBJ1-1. This CDR3 is built from 17 residues. The V gene's germline CDR1 is SGHRS and CDR2 YFSETQ. CDR3 sequence: CASSPTSTGSGYTEAFF.

The genes are TRBV5-1 and TRBJ2-3; TCRdb proposes TRBD1, but this gene call is untestable without DNA. The CDR3 is 14 amino acids. Germline CDR1 and CDR2: SGHRS and YFSETQ. This CDR3 is CASSLGAREDTQYF.

The V and J genes are TRBV7-3 and TRBJ1-6; absent DNA, TCRdb's TRBD1 call cannot be checked. The CDR3 extends over 15 amino acids. The germline V gene encodes CDR1 SGHTA and CDR2 FQGTGA. The CDR3 loop reads CASSLATGGQSPLHF. The whole variable domain, remainder taken from reference TRBV7-3 and TRBJ1-6, is GAGVSQTPSNKVTEKGKYVELRCDPISGHTALYWYRQSLGQGPEFLIYFQGTGAADDSGLPNDRFFAVRPEGSVSTLKIQRTERGDSAVYLCASSLATGGQSPLHFGNGTRLTVT.

The J gene is TRBJ2-2, the V gene TRBV6-6. The CDR3 length is 14 residues. CDR1 is MNHNY, CDR2 SVGAGI, per germline (reference sequence). Here the CDR3 reads CASSYDSNTGELFF.

J is TRBJ2-2 and V is TRBV14; TCRdb lists TRBD1, though no DNA is available to test this call. Germline CDR1 is SGHDN and CDR2 is FVKESK. The CDR3 sequence is 14 residues long. The CDR3 reads CASSRNRYPGELFF.

The V gene is TRBV6-4, the J gene TRBJ2-2; the TCRdb call, TRBD1, lacks DNA for checking. CDR3 size: 16 residues. Germline CDR1 MRHNA, CDR2 SNTAGT. CDR3 sequence: CASSDSLEQGSGELFF.